This T cell receptor (beta chain) appears in the sequencing data of a study of technical replicates of blood from a few donors. Repertoires were generated with immunoSEQ multiplex PCR, while TCRdb's copy carries only in-frame clones and drops some. The profile shows just over 95,000 clones, more than 90% of them singletons. The TCR comes from a human donor in good health. Material for sequencing was T cells isolated from PBMCs.

CDR3 amino acids: CASSLGQVTRQQETQYF. The CDR3 DNA is TGCGCCAGCAGCCTCGGACAGGTAACCCGACAACAAGAGACCCAGTACTTC. The chain is built from TRBV5-1 and TRBJ2-5; 7 bases are shared with TRBD1. Looked up from germline, CDR1 is SGHRS and CDR2 is YFSETQ. The J segment lost 2 bases and the V segment lost 4 bases, leaving 14 bases of the junction unmatched. The CDR3 covers 17 residues.